These T cell receptor beta chains were read from a single sample in a study of blood T cell repertoires in COVID-19. Clones were read by immunoSEQ multiplex PCR, and TCRdb kept only the in-frame ones, dropping some. The sample gives just over 300,000 clones, 89% of which show up once; over 8% is in the top ten. The sample consisted of PBMCs or T cells enriched from blood (not recorded which). Receptors were obtained from a woman aged 40 to 49 who had recovered from COVID-19. Both conserved end residues are trimmed from each CDR3.

TRBJ2-7 | TRBV5-1 | ASSPTTTYEQY
TRBJ1-2 | TRBV27 | ASREAGTVGYT
TRBJ2-2 | TRBV5-1 | ASSPSYRAGELF
TRBJ2-1 | TRBV7-2 | ASSGSPQENEQF
TRBJ1-4 | TRBV5-4 | ASSLQGNNEKLF
TRBJ1-6 | TRBV18 | ASSGQGTYNSPLH
TRBJ2-3 | TRBV7-9 | ASSRTGTSGTDTQY
TRBJ2-7 | TRBV9 | ASSVGQASSYEQY
TRBJ2-2 | TRBV18 | ASSPGTGNTGELF
TRBJ1-2 | TRBV28 | ASSFSSSYGYT
TRBJ1-2 | TRBV18 | ASSAQGARANYGYT
TRBJ1-1 | TRBV3-1/TRBV3-2 | ASSQGYSSYPEAF
TRBJ1-4 | TRBV18 | ASSGTSNEKLF
TRBJ2-5 | TRBV18 | ASSPQGGQETQY
TRBJ2-7 | TRBV9 | ASSVEGTTYEQY
TRBJ1-2 | TRBV30 | AWSTTGALLT
TRBJ2-1 | TRBV18 | ASSTGAGGPGDEQF
TRBJ1-2 | TRBV10-1 | ASRGRVHRGYT
TRBJ2-5 | TRBV4-3 | ASSQTAAWREGAETQY
TRBJ1-1 | TRBV15 | ATSRDLGHRAGEAF
TRBJ2-7 | TRBV2 | ASSGGGQRGSEQY
TRBJ2-1 | TRBV11-3 | ASSPRDRGGNEQF
TRBJ1-5 | TRBV15 | ATSREDRGSQH
TRBJ2-5 | TRBV5-1 | ASSLAGLAAHQETQY
TRBJ2-2 | TRBV6-5 | ASSYGTGLYTGELF
TRBJ1-1 | TRBV18 | ASLFSTGNTEAF
TRBJ2-2 | TRBV5-4 | ASIASGGTGELF
TRBJ1-5 | TRBV5-6 | ASSFGRVGQPQH
TRBJ1-4 | TRBV7-6 | ASSLPMTANEKLF
TRBJ1-1 | TRBV7-3 | ASSPLGGGTEAF
TRBJ2-5 | TRBV30 | ARTGTGGYETQY
TRBJ2-7 | TRBV5-1 | ASSLVPSSYEQY
TRBJ2-3 | TRBV2 | ASKLDRGPSDTQY
TRBJ1-1 | TRBV27 | ASSLLPGQGENTEAF
TRBJ2-7 | TRBV28 | ASSSQGGGSYEQY
TRBJ2-1 | TRBV4-3 | ASSQKGQPSSYNEQF
TRBJ2-7 | TRBV19 | ASSSVATLEQY
TRBJ2-1 | TRBV30 | AWSNTLAGGYNEQF
TRBJ2-7 | TRBV3-1/TRBV3-2 | ASSLGDSSYEQY
TRBJ1-2 | TRBV19 | ASSIWRRNNYGYT
TRBJ2-7 | TRBV11-3 | ASSPGGGVTYEQY
TRBJ2-1 | TRBV7-3 | ASSPPSGGGADEQF
TRBJ2-5 | TRBV30 | AWSVAGGETQY
TRBJ2-1 | TRBV15 | ATSTLTSGSYNEQF
TRBJ2-1 | TRBV19 | ASRPGGGGFNYNEQF
TRBJ1-5 | TRBV6-5 | ASSQLSGSH
TRBJ1-2 | TRBV15 | ATSMTQGHGYT
TRBJ2-1 | TRBV7-3 | ASSSGLAGTVGNEQF
TRBJ2-3 | TRBV19 | ASSIGLNPSTDTQY
TRBJ2-1 | TRBV3-1/TRBV3-2 | ASSQASGSGQNEQF
TRBJ2-1 | TRBV6-1 | ASSEAPGFGEF
TRBJ2-5 | TRBV7-8 | ASSLSNSGRQETQY
TRBJ2-1 | TRBV18 | ASSSRLAGGLDNEQF
TRBJ2-5 | TRBV9 | ASSAASGQGIGETQY
TRBJ1-2 | TRBV18 | ASSPFGQGASEYGYT